A few counts support the clone carrying this T cell receptor beta chain. This record belongs to a study of shared clonotypes between healthy human individuals. Across the whole study: Plates per donor: three CD4 naive, three CD4 memory, two CD8 naive, one CD8 memory.

Every subset had its genomic DNA shared out evenly among several immunoSEQ plates. The assay was immunoSEQ multiplex PCR, and TCRdb's table has in-frame clones only and misses some. The table has 2 million to 2.5 million clones, approximately 93% seen once. Losses at the gene ends were 6 bases for V and 15 bases for J; bases not matched to a gene: 14. Germline V lookup: CDR1 LNHDA, CDR2 SQIVND (reference sequence). This CDR3 is 13 amino acids long. The TCR comes from a man aged 18-30 years in good health. Some clones in this sample may be carry-over from other donors' samples. Sequencing was performed on naive CD4+ T cells from PBMCs. Subset reported: CD45RA+ positively selected. The chain is built from TRBV19 and TRBJ2-1; 7 bases match TRBD1. The CDR3 DNA sequence: TGTGCCAGTAGCCCCGGGACAGAATCTACGCGGTTCTTC. Translation gives CASSPGTESTRFF.